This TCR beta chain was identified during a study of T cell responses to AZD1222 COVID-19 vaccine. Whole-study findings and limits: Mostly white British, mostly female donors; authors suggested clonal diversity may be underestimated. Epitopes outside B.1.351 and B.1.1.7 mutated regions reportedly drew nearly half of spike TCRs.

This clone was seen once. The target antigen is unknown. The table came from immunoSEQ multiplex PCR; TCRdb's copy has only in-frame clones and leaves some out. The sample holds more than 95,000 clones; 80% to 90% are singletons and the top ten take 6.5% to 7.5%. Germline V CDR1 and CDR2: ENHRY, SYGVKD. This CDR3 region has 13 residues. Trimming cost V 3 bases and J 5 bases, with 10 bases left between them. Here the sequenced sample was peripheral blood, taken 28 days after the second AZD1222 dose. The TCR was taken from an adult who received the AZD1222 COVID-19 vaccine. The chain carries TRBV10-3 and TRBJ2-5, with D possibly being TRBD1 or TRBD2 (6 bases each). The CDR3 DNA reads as TGTGCCATCAGTGACTCCGGGGGCGAGACCCAGTACTTC. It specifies CAISDSGGETQYF.